Described below is a single T cell receptor beta chain sequence and its context. The sample originates from a study of CD8 T cells in Susac syndrome. Random-hexamer reverse transcription was applied to roughly 0.5 to 1 ug RNA. Each CDR3 protein gets one entry after TCRdb re-called the immunoSEQ multiplex PCR reads with MiXCR. The sample has more than 90,000 distinct CDR3 sequences, 85% to 95% seen once. The CDR3 sequence is 15 residues long. Germline assignment: CDR1 LNHDA and CDR2 SQIVND (reference sequence). The V end was cut by 6 bases, the J end by 7 bases, with 16 bases between. Material: CD4+ T cells from PBMCs. The V and J genes are TRBV19 and TRBJ1-6, with D possibly being TRBD1 (5 bases). The sequence was collected from a human donor with multiple sclerosis. Here the CDR3 DNA reads TGTGCCAGTAGCCCCTGGGGGGGAGCGAATTCACCCCTCCACTTT. Residues: CASSPWGGANSPLHF.